These 8 T cell receptor beta chains share one sample of origin, sequenced in a study of a mutant IDH1 vaccine in newly diagnosed glioma. Time point in this sample: week 5, during vaccination. Vaccination used 300 ug of mutant IDH1 20-mer peptide per dose, with topical imiquimod. Produced via immunoSEQ multiplex PCR; TCRdb's table is partial and in-frame only. In the table there are fewer than 100,000 clones, around 90% of which are singletons. Their recognized antigens are unknown. This sample comprised PBMCs, obtained from a glioma patient whose treatment included an IDH1 peptide vaccine. All receptors derive from a woman aged 45-59 years with glioma.

The gene calls are TRBV27 and TRBJ1-2; D unclear. The CDR3 loop spans 13 amino acids. The germline CDR1 and CDR2 sequences are MNHEY and SMNVEV (reference sequence). V was clipped by 2 bases and J by 8 bases, with 12 bases between them. CDR3 bases: TGTGCCAGCAGTTTAAGGAGATTAGGAGGCTACACCTTC. Protein product: CASSLRRLGGYTF.

The rearrangement uses TRBV7-8 and TRBJ1-1, with D unresolved. CDR3 length: 13 amino acids. Trimming took off 5 bases at V and 0 bases at J, with 7 bases between the two ends. Germline V gene data show CDR1 as SGHVS and CDR2 as FQNEAQ. CDR3 nucleotide sequence: TGTGCCAGCAGCAATGTCTTGAACACTGAAGCTTTCTTT. Translating it yields CASSNVLNTEAFF.

Written as DNA, the CDR3 is TGCAGCGTTGATGGGGACTACCCTTACGAGCAGTACTTC. This translates into CSVDGDYPYEQYF. The chain links TRBV29-1 to TRBJ2-5, with 7 bases matching TRBD2. With the DNA end fitting TRBJ2-7 better, the J assignment may be wrong. Looked up from germline, CDR1 is SQVTM and CDR2 is ANQGSEA. There are 13 residues in the CDR3.

This clone appeared a single time. The chain recombines TRBV9 with TRBJ2-1, with TRBD2 matching over 8 bases. Germline V gene lookup returns CDR1 SGDLS and CDR2 YYNGEE. The CDR3 contains 16 residues. J lost 2 bases, V lost 2 bases, and 6 bases had no gene match. The CDR3 is CASSVYSGTTYNEQFF. In DNA form, the CDR3 reads TGTGCCAGCAGCGTTTATAGCGGGACTACCTACAATGAGCAGTTCTTC.

The V call is TRBV30, the J call TRBJ2-3; D is uncertain. Trimming took 1 base from V and 1 from J, leaving 0 bases between them. From germline, CDR1 is GTSNPN and CDR2 SVGIG (reference sequence). The CDR3 contains 11 residues. The CDR3 reads CAWSGTDTQYF. In DNA form, the CDR3 reads TGTGCCTGGAGTGGCACAGATACGCAGTATTTT.

This chain joins TRBV7-2 and TRBJ2-5; the D is unclear. This CDR3 comprises 12 residues. Trimming left V 2 bases short and J 4 bases short, with 5 bases between. The germline V gene encodes CDR1 SGHTA and CDR2 FQGNSA. For the CDR3, the DNA is TGTGCCAGCAGCTTACTCGGAGAGACCCAGTACTTC. It specifies CASSLLGETQYF.

The J gene is TRBJ2-5, the V gene TRBV10-3; D gene uncertain. CDR1 ENHRY and CDR2 SYGVKD come from the germline V gene. V lost 2 bases and J 7 bases, leaving 8 bases between the germline ends. This CDR3 is built from 12 residues. The chain's CDR3 is CAISEEYGTQYF. CDR3 in DNA: TGTGCCATCAGTGAGGAGTACGGGACCCAGTACTTC.

This clone was found once. The chain's CDR3 is CASSQGSLMNTEAFF. The CDR3 DNA is TGCGCCAGCAGCCAAGGAAGTCTAATGAACACTGAAGCTTTCTTT. The chain has TRBV4-1 and TRBJ1-1, with no clear D. Germline V gene data show CDR1 as MGHRA and CDR2 as YSYEKL. The CDR3 consists of 15 residues. V shed 1 base and J shed 0 bases, with 9 bases lying between them.